A single sample is the source of the 12 T cell receptor beta chains below, sequenced in a study of cytomegalovirus exposure and HLA in healthy donors (dated by TCRdb to 2017 to 2019). Library method: the immunoSEQ multiplex PCR assay. For the multiplex PCR, a mixture combining 60 forward primers for TCR Vbeta segments and 13 reverse primers for TCR Jbeta segments was used. TCRdb retrieved this table from immuneACCESS and kept in-frame rearrangements only. Not all clones are present; in checked studies, unresolved V genes account for under half, and no reason is known for the remainder. A total of over 150,000 clones appear in this sample, around 75% of them only once. The ten top clones hold 4.9% of the sample. The sequenced sample consisted of PBMCs. The receptors come from a male donor in good health and CMV-seronegative.

This clone was detected only once. In DNA, the CDR3 is TGTGCCAGCAGCTTATACGGTAGCATGAACACTGAAGCTTTCTTT. This encodes CASSLYGSMNTEAFF. This chain joins TRBV7-3 and TRBJ1-1; D uncertain. The germline CDR1 and CDR2 sequences are SGHTA and FQGTGA. This CDR3 spans 15 amino acids. Trimming left V 2 bases short and J 0 bases short, with 10 bases between.

The chain links TRBV13 to TRBJ1-4; no definite D call. The germline V gene encodes CDR1 PRHDT and CDR2 FYEKMQ (reference sequence). The V gene lost 4 bases and the J gene lost 13 bases, with 16 bases spanning the gap. The CDR3 is made up of 13 amino acids. The CDR3 DNA sequence: TGTGCCAGCAGCTCGTCCCGGCGGGATAGACTGTTTTTT. This sequence encodes CASSSSRRDRLFF.

The genes are TRBV14 and TRBJ2-1; 11 bases match TRBD2. The CDR3 runs to 15 residues. The V segment lost 7 bases and the J segment 4 bases; nucleotides outside the gene matches: 6. The germline V gene has CDR1 SGHDN and CDR2 FVKESK. The CDR3 DNA sequence: TGTGCCAGCAACCATCTAGCGGGAGGATACAATGAGCAGTTCTTC. Its translation is CASNHLAGGYNEQFF.

The chain carries TRBV5-1 and TRBJ2-7; possibly TRBD1 for D (6 bases). The CDR3 sequence is 13 residues long. V lost 2 bases, J lost 4 bases, and 10 bases lay in between. Germline V gene sequence: CDR1 SGHRS, CDR2 YFSETQ. CDR3 region: CASSFQQGYEQYF. Here the CDR3 DNA reads TGCGCCAGCAGCTTCCAACAGGGATACGAGCAGTACTTC.

The chain joins TRBV2 to TRBJ2-7; 12 bases map to TRBD1. V was pared by 3 bases and J by 5 bases, with 5 bases of the junction left unmatched. The CDR3 totals 15 residues. Germline CDR1 reads SNHLY; CDR2 reads FYNNEI. The CDR3 nucleotides read TGTGCCAGCAGTGATGGGGGACAGGGGGCCCACGAGCAGTACTTC. This sequence encodes CASSDGGQGAHEQYF.

The chain is built from TRBV23-1 and TRBJ1-3; D is undetermined. TRBV23-1 is assigned to the ORF class and has an uncertain function. This CDR3 has 16 residues. V was shortened by 0 bases and J by 0 bases, with 9 bases between the two germline ends. CDR3 in amino acids: CASSQSSPCSGNTIYF. The CDR3 bases are TGCGCCAGCAGTCAATCGTCCCCATGCTCTGGAAACACCATATATTTT.

The chain employs TRBV27 and TRBJ2-7; TRBD1 matches 8 bases. V trimming: 10 bases; J trimming: 2 bases; junction bases outside the gene matches: 7. Germline assignment: CDR1 MNHEY and CDR2 SMNVEV (reference sequence). The CDR3 has 13 amino acids. CDR3 loop: CATQGANTYEQYF. The CDR3, as DNA: TGTGCCACCCAGGGGGCGAACACCTACGAGCAGTACTTC.

V usage is TRBV28 and J usage is TRBJ1-2; weak D call: TRBD1 (5 bases). The germline V gene encodes CDR1 MDHEN and CDR2 SYDVKM. CDR3 size: 13 residues. The V end lost 6 bases, the J end lost 4 bases, and 12 bases lay between the germline ends. CDR3 residues: CASSQGGVYGYTF. The CDR3, as DNA: TGTGCCAGCAGCCAGGGCGGGGTCTATGGCTACACCTTC.

This clone was counted only a few times. The chain has TRBV9 and TRBJ2-1, with a weak D call TRBD2 (5 bases). Trimming left V 7 bases short and J 7 bases short, with 15 bases between. The CDR3 is made up of 13 amino acids. Germline lookup yields CDR1 SGDLS and CDR2 YYNGEE. CDR3: CASGTGSGNEQFF. The CDR3 DNA follows: TGTGCCAGCGGCACTGGGAGTGGAAATGAGCAGTTCTTC.

The CDR3 reads CASSGNSGGGTDTQYF. Here the CDR3 DNA reads TGTGCCAGCAGTGGGAATAGCGGGGGCGGCACAGATACGCAGTATTTT. The chain has TRBV6-1 and TRBJ2-3; TRBD2 matches 9 bases. The CDR3 extends over 16 amino acids. Germline V gene sequence: CDR1 MNHNS, CDR2 SASEGT. Germline trimming cut 4 bases from V and 1 base from J; bases unmatched to any gene: 6.

V usage is TRBV6-1 and J usage is TRBJ2-1, with D hard to call. Trimming took 1 base from V and 4 from J, leaving 5 bases between them. CDR1 and CDR2 from the germline V gene are MNHNS and SASEGT. The CDR3 length is 13 residues. This CDR3 reads CASSEEEYNEQFF. CDR3 DNA sequence: TGTGCCAGCAGTGAAGAGGAGTACAATGAGCAGTTCTTC.

This rearrangement joins TRBV2 to TRBJ2-1; tentative D call: TRBD2 (5 bases). There are 15 residues in the CDR3. Looked up from germline, CDR1 is SNHLY and CDR2 is FYNNEI. Deletions cut 8 bases from V and 0 bases from J, with 14 bases between. CDR3 amino acids: CASLPLGSSYNEQFF. As DNA, the CDR3 is TGTGCCAGCCTCCCCCTGGGGAGCTCCTACAATGAGCAGTTCTTC.